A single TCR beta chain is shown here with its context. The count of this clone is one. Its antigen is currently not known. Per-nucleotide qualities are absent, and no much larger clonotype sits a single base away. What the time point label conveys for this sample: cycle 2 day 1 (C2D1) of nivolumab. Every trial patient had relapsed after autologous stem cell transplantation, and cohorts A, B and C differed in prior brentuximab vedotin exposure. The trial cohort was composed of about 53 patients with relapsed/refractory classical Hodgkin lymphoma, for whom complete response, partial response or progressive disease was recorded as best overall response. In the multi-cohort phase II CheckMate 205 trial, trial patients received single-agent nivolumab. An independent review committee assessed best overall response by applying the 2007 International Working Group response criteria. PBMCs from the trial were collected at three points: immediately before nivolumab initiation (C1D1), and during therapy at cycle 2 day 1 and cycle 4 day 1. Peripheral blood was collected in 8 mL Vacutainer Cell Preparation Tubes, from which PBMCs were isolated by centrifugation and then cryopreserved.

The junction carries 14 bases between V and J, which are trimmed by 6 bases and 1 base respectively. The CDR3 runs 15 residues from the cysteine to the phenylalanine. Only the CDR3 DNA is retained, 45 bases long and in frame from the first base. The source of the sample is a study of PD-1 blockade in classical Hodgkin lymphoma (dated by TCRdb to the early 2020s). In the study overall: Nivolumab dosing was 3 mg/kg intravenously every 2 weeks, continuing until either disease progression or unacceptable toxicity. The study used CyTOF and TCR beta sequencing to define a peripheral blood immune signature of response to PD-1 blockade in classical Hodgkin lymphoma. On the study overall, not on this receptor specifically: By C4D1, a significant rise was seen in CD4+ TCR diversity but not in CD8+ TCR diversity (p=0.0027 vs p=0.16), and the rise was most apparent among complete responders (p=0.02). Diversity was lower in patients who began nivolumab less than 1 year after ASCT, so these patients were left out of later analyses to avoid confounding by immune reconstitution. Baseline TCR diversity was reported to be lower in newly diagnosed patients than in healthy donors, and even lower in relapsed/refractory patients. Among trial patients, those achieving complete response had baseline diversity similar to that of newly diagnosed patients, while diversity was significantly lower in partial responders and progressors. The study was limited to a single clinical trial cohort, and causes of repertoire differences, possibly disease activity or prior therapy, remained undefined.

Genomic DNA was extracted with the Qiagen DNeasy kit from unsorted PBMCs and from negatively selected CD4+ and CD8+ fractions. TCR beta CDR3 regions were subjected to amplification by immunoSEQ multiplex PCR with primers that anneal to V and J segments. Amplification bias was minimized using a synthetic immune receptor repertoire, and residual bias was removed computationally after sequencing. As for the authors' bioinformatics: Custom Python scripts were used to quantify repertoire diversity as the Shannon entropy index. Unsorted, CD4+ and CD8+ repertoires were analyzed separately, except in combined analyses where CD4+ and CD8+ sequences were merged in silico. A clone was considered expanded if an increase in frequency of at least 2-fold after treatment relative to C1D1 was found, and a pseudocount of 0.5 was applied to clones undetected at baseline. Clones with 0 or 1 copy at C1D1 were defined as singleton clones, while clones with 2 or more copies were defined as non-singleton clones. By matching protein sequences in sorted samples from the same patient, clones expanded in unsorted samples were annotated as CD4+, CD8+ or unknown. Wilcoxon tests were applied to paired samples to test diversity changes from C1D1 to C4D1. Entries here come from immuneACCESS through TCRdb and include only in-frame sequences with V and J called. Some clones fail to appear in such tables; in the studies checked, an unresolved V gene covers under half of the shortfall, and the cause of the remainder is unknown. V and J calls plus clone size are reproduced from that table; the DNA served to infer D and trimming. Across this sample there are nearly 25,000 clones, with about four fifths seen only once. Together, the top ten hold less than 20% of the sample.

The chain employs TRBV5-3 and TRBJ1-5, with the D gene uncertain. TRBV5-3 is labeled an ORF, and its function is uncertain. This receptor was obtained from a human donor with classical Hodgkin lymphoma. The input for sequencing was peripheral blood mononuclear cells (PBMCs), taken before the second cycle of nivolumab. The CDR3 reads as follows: CARNSAFGSNQPQHF. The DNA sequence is TGTGCCAGAAATAGCGCGTTCGGGAGCAATCAGCCCCAGCATTTT.